Below are 23 T cell receptor beta chains sequenced from a single sample in a study of T cell responses to AZD1222 COVID-19 vaccine. Clones were sequenced by immunoSEQ multiplex PCR, and TCRdb holds only the in-frame ones, with some missing. The data show over 110,000 clones, just over 90% seen once. Here the sequenced sample was peripheral blood, taken on day 0 of AZD1222 vaccination. The receptors were gathered from an adult in good health.

The chain is built from TRBV5-1 and TRBJ2-2; D is undetermined. Per the germline V gene, CDR1 is SGHRS and CDR2 is YFSETQ. There are 13 residues in the CDR3. Trimming stripped 0 bases from V and 2 bases from J, with 2 bases between. CDR3 sequence: CASSLGNTGELFF. CDR3 in DNA: TGCGCCAGCAGCTTGGGCAACACCGGGGAGCTGTTTTTT.

The V call is TRBV7-2, the J call TRBJ1-1; D ambiguous. V was pared by 5 bases and J by 0 bases, with 7 bases between. This CDR3 spans 13 amino acids. Germline loops: CDR1 SGHTA, CDR2 FQGNSA. CDR3 loop: CASSREMNTEAFF. CDR3 nucleotides: TGTGCCAGCAGCAGAGAGATGAACACTGAAGCTTTCTTT.

The rearrangement joins TRBV6-5 to TRBJ1-1; D call uncertain. CDR3 length: 12 residues. V shed 2 bases and J shed 1 base, with 2 bases lying between them. Germline V gives CDR1 MNHEY, CDR2 SVGAGI. Here the CDR3 reads CASSYPNTEAFF. The CDR3 region has the DNA TGTGCCAGCAGTTACCCGAACACTGAAGCTTTCTTT.

The J gene is TRBJ2-2, the V gene TRBV2, with 7 bases fitting TRBD2. V shed 10 bases, J shed 2 bases, and the junction held 10 bases outside the gene matches. This CDR3 has 15 amino acids. CDR1 SNHLY and CDR2 FYNNEI come from the germline V gene. Here the CDR3 reads CAIPTSSPNTGELFF. CDR3 coding DNA: TGTGCCATCCCGACTAGCTCCCCCAACACCGGGGAGCTGTTTTTT.

The gene calls are TRBV29-1 and TRBJ1-4; TRBD1 might be the D (6 bases). V dropped 7 bases and J dropped 3 bases, with 12 bases sitting between them. The CDR3 extends over 13 amino acids. CDR1 is SQVTM, CDR2 ANQGSEA, per germline. The chain's CDR3 is CSALGTSNEKLFF. The DNA for the CDR3 is TGCAGCGCCTTAGGGACATCTAATGAAAAACTGTTTTTT.

The V call is TRBV29-1, the J call TRBJ1-5; D remains ambiguous. Per the germline V gene, CDR1 is SQVTM and CDR2 is ANQGSEA. The CDR3 totals 12 residues. V lost 4 bases and J lost 4, with 8 bases in between. CDR3 DNA sequence: TGCAGCGTTGTAATGGGAAATCAGCCCCAGCATTTT. It is translated as CSVVMGNQPQHF.

The chain has TRBV6-5 and TRBJ2-2; TRBD2 matches at 11 bases. This CDR3 region has 15 residues. Germline loops: CDR1 MNHEY, CDR2 SVGAGI. Germline trimming cut 6 bases from V and 8 bases from J; bases unmatched to any gene: 8. Here the CDR3 reads CASRMRLAGSGELFF. The CDR3 DNA reads as TGTGCCAGCAGGATGAGACTAGCGGGATCAGGGGAGCTGTTTTTT.

The rearrangement joins TRBV3-1 (or the pseudogene TRBV3-2) to TRBJ1-1; D call uncertain. The CDR3 has 13 amino acids. CDR1 and CDR2 from the germline V gene are LGHDT and YNNKEL (reference sequence). The germline V and J ends were trimmed by 7 bases and 7 bases, with 16 bases remaining between them. CDR3 loop: CASTKSGRSEAFF. CDR3 DNA: TGTGCCAGCACTAAGTCCGGTAGAAGTGAAGCTTTCTTT.

This rearrangement joins TRBV19 to TRBJ1-5; D not resolved. Per germline, CDR1 LNHDA and CDR2 SQIVND (reference sequence). With 3 bases removed from V and 3 bases from J, the gap between germline ends came to 6 bases. This CDR3 region has 13 residues. CDR3 loop: CASSIQVNQPQHF. The CDR3, as DNA: TGTGCCAGTAGTATCCAGGTCAATCAGCCCCAGCATTTT.

This clone has more than one count but fewer than ten. The V and J genes are TRBV7-3 and TRBJ2-7, with 8 bases aligning to TRBD2. The CDR3 totals 14 residues. The germline V gene encodes CDR1 SGHTA and CDR2 FQGTGA. V lost 5 bases and J lost 6; bases outside the gene matches: 9. The CDR3 DNA reads as TGTGCCAGCAGCAGTAGCGGGATAGGCAGCGAGCAGTACTTC. Translated: CASSSSGIGSEQYF.

The chain combines TRBV24-1 with TRBJ1-2, with TRBD1 matching 10 bases. The CDR3 is made up of 13 amino acids. V gave up 4 bases and J gave up 6 bases; unmatched junction bases: 1. Germline values: CDR1 KGHDR, CDR2 SFDVKD. CDR3 in DNA: TGTGCCACCAGTGAGGGGACAGGGGATGGCTACACCTTC. This codes for CATSEGTGDGYTF.

The chain employs TRBV12-3 or TRBV12-4 and TRBJ1-2; a weak D match, TRBD1 (6 bases). CDR3 length: 13 amino acids. V gave up 3 bases and J gave up 8 bases, with 13 bases separating them. The CDR3 reads CASSFSGGGGYTF. The CDR3, as DNA: TGTGCCAGCAGTTTTAGCGGGGGCGGCGGCTACACCTTC.

This rearrangement joins TRBV2 to TRBJ1-1, with D unresolved. CDR3 length equals 14 residues. Germline CDR1 reads SNHLY; CDR2 reads FYNNEI. The V end was cut by 4 bases, the J end by 9 bases, with 18 bases between. The CDR3: CASSAGGNLVKAFF. CDR3 DNA sequence: TGTGCCAGCAGTGCGGGAGGGAATCTTGTAAAAGCTTTCTTT. Full variable domain (remainder filled in from reference TRBV2 and TRBJ1-1): EPEVTQTPSHQVTQMGQEVILRCVPISNHLYFYWYRQILGQKVEFLVSFYNNEISEKSEIFDDQFSVERPDGSNFTLKIRSTKLEDSAMYFCASSAGGNLVKAFFGQGTRLTVV.

The chain is built from TRBV4-3 and TRBJ1-1; D is unresolved. CDR3 length: 15 residues. The V and J ends lost 0 bases and 3 bases respectively, with 11 bases between them. Germline CDR1 is LGHNA and CDR2 is YSLEER. The CDR3 DNA follows: TGCGCCAGCAGCCAAGACACTGGGCAGTACACTGAAGCTTTCTTT. Its translation is CASSQDTGQYTEAFF.

The gene calls are TRBV6-2 or TRBV6-3 and TRBJ1-2; D is unresolved. The CDR3 runs 13 residues. The V gene's germline CDR1 is MNHEY and CDR2 SVGEGT. Trimming removed 2 bases at V and 4 bases at J, with 8 bases between. This chain's CDR3 is CASSYPETYGYTF. The CDR3 coding sequence is TGTGCCAGCAGTTACCCAGAAACCTATGGCTACACCTTC.

V is TRBV21-1 and J is TRBJ2-7; the DNA was not used to check the table's D call, TRBD1. TRBV21-1 is a recognized pseudogene. The length of the CDR3 is 15 residues. CDR3 sequence (DNA): TGTGCCAGCAGCAAAGCGGGCGACAGGTCCTACGAGCAGTACTTC. This sequence encodes CASSKAGDRSYEQYF.

In its sample, this clone was seen once. The rearrangement links TRBV14 to TRBJ1-3; D unclear. V was trimmed by 4 bases and J by 1 base, leaving 17 bases between them. CDR3 size: 17 residues. Germline V gene lookup returns CDR1 SGHDN and CDR2 FVKESK. This CDR3 is CASSLRPAAGSGNTIYF. DNA of the CDR3: TGTGCCAGCAGCCTCAGACCGGCGGCAGGTTCTGGAAACACCATATATTTT.

The count of this clone is one. V gene TRBV7-2 combines with J gene TRBJ1-2, with D unresolved. Germline-derived CDR1 and CDR2 are SGHTA and FQGNSA. V lost 5 bases and J 1 base, leaving 17 bases between the germline ends. The CDR3 is made up of 16 amino acids. The CDR3 protein is CASSPSPSGINYGYTF. CDR3 in DNA: TGTGCCAGCAGCCCATCCCCATCCGGGATTAACTATGGCTACACCTTC.

The chain uses TRBV9 and TRBJ1-1; 8 bases align to TRBD1. V dropped 5 bases and J dropped 1; count of bases not matched to a gene: 4. Germline V lookup: CDR1 SGDLS, CDR2 YYNGEE. This CDR3 spans 14 amino acids. The CDR3 loop is CASSVTGANTEAFF. The CDR3 nucleotides are TGTGCCAGCAGTGTGACAGGGGCGAACACTGAAGCTTTCTTT.

This chain connects TRBV25-1 to TRBJ2-7; no clear D. The V gene's germline CDR1 is MGHDK and CDR2 SYGVNS. Trimming left V 6 bases short and J 5 bases short, with 8 bases between. This CDR3 contains 11 residues. The CDR3 is CASSRFDEQYF. For the CDR3, the DNA is TGTGCCAGCAGCCGTTTCGACGAGCAGTACTTC.

V gene TRBV14 combines with J gene TRBJ2-1, with D unresolved. V lost 0 bases to trimming and J lost 8 bases, with 17 bases between them. The CDR3 covers 16 residues. CDR1 is SGHDN, CDR2 FVKESK, per germline. The CDR3 DNA sequence: TGTGCCAGCAGCCAAGAAAGAATTTACCGAGGCCATGAGCAGTTCTTC. Amino acids: CASSQERIYRGHEQFF.

The rearrangement uses TRBV7-2 and TRBJ2-2, with 9 bases matching TRBD1. Germline V gives CDR1 SGHTA, CDR2 FQGNSA. The CDR3 totals 14 residues. The trim removed 5 bases at V and 7 bases at J, leaving 5 bases unmatched. CDR3 residues: CASSRDRESGELFF. The CDR3 DNA reads as TGTGCCAGCAGCCGGGACAGGGAAAGCGGGGAGCTGTTTTTT.

The chain uses TRBV14 and TRBJ1-1, with D perhaps matching TRBD1 (5 bases). Germline V gene lookup returns CDR1 SGHDN and CDR2 FVKESK. Deletions cut 1 base from V and 5 bases from J, with 14 bases between. This CDR3 has 15 residues. CDR3 sequence (DNA): TGTGCCAGCAGCCAAGCTTGGGGCCAGCTAACTGAAGCTTTCTTT. Its translation is CASSQAWGQLTEAFF. The variable domain in full, completed from reference TRBV14 and TRBJ1-1, reads EAGVTQFPSHSVIEKGQTVTLRCDPISGHDNLYWYRRVMGKEIKFLLHFVKESKQDESGMPNNRFLAERTGGTYSTLKVQPAELEDSGVYFCASSQAWGQLTEAFFGQGTRLTVV.